One sample yielded the 26 T cell receptor beta chains listed below, sequenced in a study of a mutant IDH1 vaccine in newly diagnosed glioma. Their target antigens are unknown. Noted time point: week 47, end of study. Every single dose of the vaccine, 300 ug of mutant IDH1 20-mer peptide, came with topical imiquimod. The data were produced by immunoSEQ multiplex PCR, yet TCRdb's version contains in-frame clones alone and is incomplete. This table holds some 60,000 clones, 80% to 85% found once. Sample: PBMCs, taken from a glioma patient whose treatment included an IDH1 peptide vaccine. Receptor source: a man aged 25 to 40 with glioma.

The chain is built from TRBV5-1 and TRBJ1-6, with 7 nucleotides matching TRBD1. Germline loops: CDR1 SGHRS, CDR2 YFSETQ. Unmatched junction bases numbered 14, after V lost 1 base and J lost 7 bases. There are 18 residues in the CDR3. CDR3 nucleotides: TGCGCCAGCAGCTTGAACGGGACCCCGGGACAGACCAATTCACCCCTCCACTTT. Its translation: CASSLNGTPGQTNSPLHF.

J is TRBJ2-5 and V is TRBV11-2; 14 nucleotides line up with TRBD2. This CDR3 spans 16 amino acids. V was clipped by 2 bases and J by 5 bases; unmatched bases: 4. Germline values: CDR1 SGHAT, CDR2 FQNNGV. The CDR3 DNA sequence: TGTGCCAGCAGCTTACCGACTAGCGGGGGGGCTGAGACCCAGTACTTC. It specifies CASSLPTSGGAETQYF.

The chain uses TRBV6-5 and TRBJ1-2; possibly TRBD1 for D (6 bases). Germline lookup yields CDR1 MNHEY and CDR2 SVGAGI. This CDR3 contains 13 residues. Deletions cut 6 bases from V and 2 bases from J, with 10 bases between. For the CDR3, the DNA is TGTGCCAGCAGGAGGGGGGGAAACTATGGCTACACCTTC. Its protein is CASRRGGNYGYTF.

This chain uses TRBV18 with TRBJ1-5, with 8 bases that match TRBD1. This CDR3 has 17 residues. Germline V CDR1 and CDR2: KGHSH, LQKENI. The junction had 7 bases not matched to a gene; V was cut back by 3 bases and J by 0 bases. The CDR3 DNA sequence: TGTGCCAGCTCACCCGGGACAGGAACTTATAGCAATCAGCCCCAGCATTTT. This sequence encodes CASSPGTGTYSNQPQHF.

The chain recombines TRBV5-1 with TRBJ1-5; maybe TRBD1 (6 bases). Trimming removed 7 bases from V and 6 bases from J, with 14 bases in between. Germline-derived CDR1 and CDR2 are SGHRS and YFSETQ. The CDR3 loop spans 13 amino acids. The DNA for the CDR3 is TGCGCCAGCCGCATCCGGGGGCGTCAGCCCCAGCATTTT. It codes for CASRIRGRQPQHF.

CDR3 in amino acids: CASSPPLGEQYF. The CDR3 DNA reads as TGCGCCAGCAGCCCACCCCTTGGGGAGCAGTACTTC. The chain links TRBV5-1 to TRBJ2-7; D remains ambiguous. The germline V gene encodes CDR1 SGHRS and CDR2 YFSETQ. Trimming cost V 4 bases and J 7 bases, with 12 bases left between them. The CDR3 has 12 residues.

CDR3 region: CASSVRQGTYEQYF. DNA of the CDR3: TGTGCCAGCAGCGTGAGACAGGGAACCTACGAGCAGTACTTC. The chain recombines TRBV5-6 with TRBJ2-7; TRBD1 matches 7 bases. The germline CDR1 and CDR2 sequences are SGHDT and YYEEEE. The CDR3 runs to 14 residues. The J segment lost 2 bases and the V segment lost 4 bases, leaving 6 bases of the junction unmatched.

The rearrangement links TRBV9 to TRBJ1-1; D is unresolved. Trimming stripped 0 bases from V and 1 base from J, with 7 bases between. CDR1 and CDR2 (germline): SGDLS, YYNGEE. The CDR3 has 14 amino acids. CDR3 region: CASSVDSRNTEAFF. The CDR3 nucleotides are TGTGCCAGCAGCGTAGATTCTCGGAACACTGAAGCTTTCTTT. The variable domain in full, with the rest retrieved from reference TRBV9 and TRBJ1-1, is DSGVTQTPKHLITATGQRVTLRCSPRSGDLSVYWYQQSLDQGLQFLIQYYNGEERAKGNILERFSAQQFPDLHSELNLSSLELGDSALYFCASSVDSRNTEAFFGQGTRLTVV.

The rearrangement uses TRBV19 and TRBJ2-7, with a possible D match to TRBD1 (6 bases). The V gene's germline CDR1 is LNHDA and CDR2 SQIVND (reference sequence). Trimming took 5 bases from V and 2 from J, leaving 13 bases between them. The CDR3 has 14 amino acids. The CDR3 region has the DNA TGTGCCAGTAGTTTCCGGACAGAGACCTACGAGCAGTACTTC. Encoded protein: CASSFRTETYEQYF. Based on the CDR3 plus reference TRBV19 and TRBJ2-7, the full variable domain is DGGITQSPKYLFRKEGQNVTLSCEQNLNHDAMYWYRQDPGQGLRLIYYSQIVNDFQKGDIAEGYSVSREKKESFPLTVTSAQKNPTAFYLCASSFRTETYEQYFGPGTRLTVT.

The chain uses TRBV18 and TRBJ1-1; 7 nucleotides align to TRBD1. J lost 0 bases, V lost 5 bases, and 9 bases had no gene match. This CDR3 region has 16 residues. Germline CDR1 is KGHSH and CDR2 is LQKENI. This CDR3 reads CASSTQQGSMNTEAFF. Here the CDR3 DNA reads TGTGCCAGCTCAACACAACAGGGGAGCATGAACACTGAAGCTTTCTTT.

A few counts support this clone. At one of its ends the junction is not consistent with the germline gene, which may arise from a read error. V and J are TRBV2 and TRBJ2-1; 7 nucleotides line up with TRBD2. Germline V gene lookup returns CDR1 SNHLY and CDR2 FYNNEI. This CDR3 contains 12 residues. CDR3 bases: TGTGCCAGCATAAGGGGACTACTGCTACCGGTCTTC. It codes for CASIRGLLLPVF.

A single count supports this clone. V gene TRBV27 combines with J gene TRBJ2-7; the D gene is possibly TRBD1 (6 bases). V lost 5 bases, J lost 3 bases, and 17 bases lay in between. Germline-derived CDR1 and CDR2 are MNHEY and SMNVEV (reference sequence). The CDR3 is 15 amino acids. The CDR3 DNA is TGTGCCAGCAGTGCCATAACAGGGTTACTCTACGAGCAGTACTTC. Its protein product is CASSAITGLLYEQYF.

The genes are TRBV18 and TRBJ1-6; TRBD1 agrees at 9 bases. The CDR3 is made up of 15 amino acids. The V and J ends lost 1 base and 9 bases, in that order; junction bases with no gene match: 4. Germline values: CDR1 KGHSH, CDR2 LQKENI. CDR3 loop: CASSPQGQGASPLHF. The CDR3 DNA follows: TGTGCCAGCTCACCACAGGGACAGGGAGCTTCACCCCTCCACTTT.

V is TRBV4-1 and J is TRBJ2-7; 11 nucleotides line up with TRBD2. Losses at the gene ends were 4 bases for V and 4 bases for J; bases not matched to a gene: 6. The CDR3 extends over 15 amino acids. Germline V gene sequence: CDR1 MGHRA, CDR2 YSYEKL. CDR3 amino acids: CASSPPTSGEYEQYF. The CDR3 DNA is TGCGCCAGCAGCCCCCCGACTAGCGGGGAATACGAGCAGTACTTC.

The chain is built from TRBV30 and TRBJ2-1; 15 bases are a match to TRBD2. CDR3 length: 19 residues. V was clipped by 3 bases and J by 3 bases; unmatched bases: 12. Germline-derived CDR1 and CDR2 are GTSNPN and SVGIG (reference sequence). The CDR3 is CAWRLPVGLAGGFYNEQFF. The CDR3, as DNA: TGTGCCTGGAGACTTCCGGTGGGACTAGCGGGGGGTTTCTACAATGAGCAGTTCTTC.

The chain recombines TRBV7-9 with TRBJ2-5; D is uncertain. The germline V gene has CDR1 SEHNR and CDR2 FQNEAQ (reference sequence). The CDR3 runs to 11 residues. Trimming shortened V by 5 bases and J by 5 bases, and 6 bases separated the two germline ends. The CDR3 coding sequence is TGTGCCAGCAGCGGATCGGAGACCCAGTACTTC. Residues: CASSGSETQYF.

The genes are TRBV2 and TRBJ1-5; tentative D call: TRBD1 (6 bases). Per germline, CDR1 SNHLY and CDR2 FYNNEI. The V gene lost 6 bases and the J gene lost 3 bases, with 18 bases spanning the gap. The CDR3 has 16 amino acids. The CDR3 region is CASRSEGQNYNQPQHF. The CDR3 bases are TGTGCCAGCAGGTCAGAGGGACAAAACTACAATCAGCCCCAGCATTTT.

This chain joins TRBV5-4 and TRBJ1-6; 7 bases agree with TRBD1. J gave up 10 bases and V 2 bases, and 15 bases lay outside the gene matches. The CDR3 sequence is 17 residues long. Germline V gene sequence: CDR1 SGHNT, CDR2 YYREEE (reference sequence). The CDR3 coding sequence is TGTGCCAGCAGCTTTCTAACCCTGACAGGGAATACGTCACCCCTCCACTTT. This codes for CASSFLTLTGNTSPLHF.

This clone has more than one count but fewer than ten. The V call is TRBV6-5, the J call TRBJ2-5; 10 bases align to TRBD2. Germline V gene data show CDR1 as MNHEY and CDR2 as SVGAGI. The length of the CDR3 is 15 residues. V trimming: 6 bases; J trimming: 5 bases; junction bases outside the gene matches: 9. In nucleotides, the CDR3 is TGTGCCAGCAGCAAAGCGGGGGGGCCATGGGAGACCCAGTACTTC. It yields the protein CASSKAGGPWETQYF.

The chain recombines TRBV4-1 with TRBJ1-1; the D gene is possibly TRBD1 (6 bases). CDR1 is MGHRA and CDR2 is YSYEKL in the germline V gene. The CDR3 consists of 16 residues. V was shortened by 4 bases and J by 5 bases, with 20 bases between the two germline ends. The CDR3 nucleotides are TGCGCCAGCAGCCCGAACTTGGGGGCCCGGGGGACTGAAGCTTTCTTT. This gives the protein CASSPNLGARGTEAFF.

The count of this clone is one. Here the CDR3 reads CASRFRDQVGEQYF. In DNA form, the CDR3 reads TGCGCCAGCCGATTCCGGGACCAAGTGGGGGAGCAGTACTTC. V is TRBV5-1 and J is TRBJ2-5; D tentatively fits TRBD1 or TRBD2 (5 bases each). V dropped 7 bases and J dropped 11 bases, with 24 bases sitting between them. The germline V gene has CDR1 SGHRS and CDR2 YFSETQ. This CDR3 spans 14 amino acids.

The rearrangement joins TRBV19 to TRBJ2-7; D is ambiguous. This CDR3 comprises 16 residues. From germline, CDR1 is LNHDA and CDR2 SQIVND (reference sequence). Trimming pared 5 bases from V and 3 bases from J, leaving 20 bases between. CDR3 region: CASSSIPGPLHYEQYF. The CDR3 nucleotides read TGTGCCAGTAGTTCAATCCCGGGCCCTCTCCACTACGAGCAGTACTTC.

V is TRBV5-1 and J is TRBJ2-5, with 10 nucleotides matching TRBD1. The V gene end was trimmed by 3 bases and the J gene end by 5 bases; junction bases not matched to a gene: 7. Germline-derived CDR1 and CDR2 are SGHRS and YFSETQ. This CDR3 is 15 amino acids long. The CDR3 sequence is CASSWGQGFTETQYF. The CDR3 coding sequence is TGCGCCAGCAGCTGGGGACAGGGGTTTACGGAGACCCAGTACTTC. Complete variable domain (other parts from reference TRBV5-1 and TRBJ2-5): KAGVTQTPRYLIKTRGQQVTLSCSPISGHRSVSWYQQTPGQGLQFLFEYFSETQRNKGNFPGRFSGRQFSNSRSEMNVSTLELGDSALYLCASSWGQGFTETQYFGPGTRLLVL.

This rearrangement joins TRBV12-5 to TRBJ1-1; 7 positions agree with TRBD1. CDR3 length: 17 residues. V was pared by 1 base and J by 0 bases, with 8 bases of the junction left unmatched. Germline assignment: CDR1 LGHNT and CDR2 FRNRAP. The CDR3 DNA follows: TGTGCTAGTGGTTTGGACAAACGGGACAGAGTGAACACTGAAGCTTTCTTT. This codes for CASGLDKRDRVNTEAFF.

The gene calls are TRBV5-4 and TRBJ2-2; D may be TRBD1 or TRBD2 (5 bases each). Deletions cut 4 bases from V and 3 bases from J, with 16 bases between. This CDR3 is 16 amino acids long. Germline V gene sequence: CDR1 SGHNT, CDR2 YYREEE (reference sequence). CDR3 in amino acids: CASSPRATVHTGELFF. As DNA, the CDR3 is TGTGCCAGCAGCCCGCGGGCGACAGTACACACCGGGGAGCTGTTTTTT.

This clone is a singleton in its sample. V and J are TRBV18 and TRBJ2-5, with 7 bases aligning to TRBD1. This CDR3 has 13 residues. Trimming took 10 bases from V and 5 from J; bases not matched to a gene: 10. Germline V gene lookup returns CDR1 KGHSH and CDR2 LQKENI. CDR3 nucleotide sequence: TGTGCCACAAGGGACAGCTTAGGGGAGACCCAGTACTTC. Its protein product is CATRDSLGETQYF.